Below, one TCR beta chain is given with its context. Its antigen is not identified. Assay used: immunoSEQ multiplex PCR; TCRdb lists only in-frame clones, some missing. The sample includes about 77,000 clones, 70% to 90% of them seen just once. These data come from a study of T cells in localized non-small cell lung cancer. General study results and limits: A median of about 54 of the top 100 tumor clones appeared in adjacent lung, which was paired and uninvolved.

Germline assignment: CDR1 SGHAT and CDR2 FQNNGV. Trimming cost V 0 bases and J 3 bases, with 12 bases left between them. This CDR3 region has 15 residues. Sequencing used peripheral blood, obtained before any cancer treatment. The clonotype originates from a woman aged 40-69 years with stage I squamous cell lung carcinoma. The J gene is TRBJ2-7, the V gene TRBV11-2; tentatively, D is TRBD1 (5 bases). The CDR3 region has the DNA TGTGCCAGCAGCTTAGAGGGCAGGGCAAACTACGAGCAGTACTTC. It translates to CASSLEGRANYEQYF.